Given below is one TCR beta chain in context. The antigen remains undetermined. TCRdb's table, derived via immunoSEQ multiplex PCR, lists solely in-frame clones and lacks some. The table shows more than 200,000 clones, with roughly 73% occurring only once. This specimen belongs to a study of cytotoxic CD8 clonotypes in ibrutinib-treated CLL. Study-level information: After median 68 months, roughly 14 stayed in remission, around twelve progressed; responses about 24 partial, 2 complete. Study-wide findings and caveats: Patients with sustained remission and those progressing were sampled at differing times.

The CDR3 is made up of 12 amino acids. CDR1 and CDR2 from the germline V gene are SQVTM and ANQGSEA. The TCR originated in a human donor with chronic lymphocytic leukemia. Sequenced material: PBMCs, taken after 12 months of ibrutinib treatment. The V and J genes are TRBV29-1 and TRBJ1-4, with a possible D match to TRBD1 (5 bases). The CDR3 loop is CAGGEWGEKLFF. In DNA, the CDR3 is TGCGCCGGGGGGGAATGGGGTGAAAAACTGTTTTTT.